This T cell receptor beta chain was retrieved from a study of cytotoxic CD8 clonotypes in ibrutinib-treated CLL. On the study more broadly: Around 25 partial and 2 complete responses; at median roughly 67 months, roughly 15 remitted, some 12 progressed.

V gave up 5 bases and J gave up 15 bases, with 20 bases separating them. The CDR3 sequence is 13 residues long. CDR1 is MNHNY and CDR2 is SVGAGI in the germline V gene (reference sequence). With cryopreserved PBMCs as the source, around 2 micrograms of genomic DNA went to TCR beta libraries. A note on this clone: Its antigen is not identified.

Data came from immunoSEQ multiplex PCR; TCRdb stores just in-frame clones and leaves some out. The table has roughly 160,000 clones, 70% to 85% seen once. Study-level results: Sustained-remission patients were sampled at different times than progressing patients were. Clonality climbed at ibrutinib response, then dropped toward baseline at progression.

The specimen comprised PBMCs, sampled after 24 months of ibrutinib treatment. The receptor was isolated from a human donor with chronic lymphocytic leukemia. The V gene is TRBV6-6, the J gene TRBJ1-5; perhaps TRBD1 as D (5 bases). The CDR3 nucleotides are TGTGCCAGCAGTCCAGTGGGAAGTGAGGGGCGGCATTTT. This codes for CASSPVGSEGRHF.